This T cell receptor (beta chain) emerged from a study of blood T cell repertoires in COVID-19. Clones were read by immunoSEQ multiplex PCR, and TCRdb kept only the in-frame ones, dropping some. Among hundreds of thousands of clones, 75% to 90% were seen once, and the ten largest hold roughly 1.9%. This clone was detected once. The CDR3 contains 13 residues. V lost 3 bases and J 7 bases, leaving 11 bases between the germline ends. Sequencing used peripheral blood. The rearrangement uses TRBV12-3 or TRBV12-4 and TRBJ2-3, with a weak D call TRBD2 (5 bases). The receptor comes from a woman aged 25-40 years who had recovered from COVID-19. Here the CDR3 DNA reads TGTGCCAGCAGTTTCGCGAGGGTAAATACGCAGTATTTT. Translated: CASSFARVNTQYF.